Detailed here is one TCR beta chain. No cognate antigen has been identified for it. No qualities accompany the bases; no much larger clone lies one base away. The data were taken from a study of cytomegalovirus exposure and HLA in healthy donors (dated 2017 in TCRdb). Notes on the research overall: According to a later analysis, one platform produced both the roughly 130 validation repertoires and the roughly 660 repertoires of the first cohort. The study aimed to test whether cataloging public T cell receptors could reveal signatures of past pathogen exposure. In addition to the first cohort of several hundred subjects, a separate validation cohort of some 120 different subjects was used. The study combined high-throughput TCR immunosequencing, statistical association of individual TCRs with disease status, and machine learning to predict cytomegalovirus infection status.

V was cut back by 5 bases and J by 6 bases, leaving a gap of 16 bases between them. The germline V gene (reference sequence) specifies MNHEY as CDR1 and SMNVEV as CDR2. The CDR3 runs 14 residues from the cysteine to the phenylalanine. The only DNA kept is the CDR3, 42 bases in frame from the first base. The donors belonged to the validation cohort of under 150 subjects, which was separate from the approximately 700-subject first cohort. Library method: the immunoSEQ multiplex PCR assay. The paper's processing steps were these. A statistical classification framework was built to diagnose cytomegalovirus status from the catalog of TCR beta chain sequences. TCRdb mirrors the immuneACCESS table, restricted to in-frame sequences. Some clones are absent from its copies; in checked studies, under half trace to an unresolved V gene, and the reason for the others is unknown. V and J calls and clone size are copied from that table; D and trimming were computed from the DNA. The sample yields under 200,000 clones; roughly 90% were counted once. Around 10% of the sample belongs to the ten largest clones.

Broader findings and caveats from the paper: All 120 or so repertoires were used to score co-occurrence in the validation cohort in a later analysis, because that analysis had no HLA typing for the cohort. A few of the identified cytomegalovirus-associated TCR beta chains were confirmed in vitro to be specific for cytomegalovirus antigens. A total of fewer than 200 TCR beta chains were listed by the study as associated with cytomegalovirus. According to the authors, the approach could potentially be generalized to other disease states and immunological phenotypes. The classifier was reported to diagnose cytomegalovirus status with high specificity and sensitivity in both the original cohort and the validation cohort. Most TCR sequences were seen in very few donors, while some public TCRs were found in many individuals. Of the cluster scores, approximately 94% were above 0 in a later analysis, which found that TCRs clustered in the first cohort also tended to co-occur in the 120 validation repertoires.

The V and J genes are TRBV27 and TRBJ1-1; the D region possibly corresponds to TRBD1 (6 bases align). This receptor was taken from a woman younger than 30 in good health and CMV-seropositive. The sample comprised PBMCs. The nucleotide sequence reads TGTGCCAGCAGTCTGGGGTCCAGGGGATCTGAAGCTTTCTTT. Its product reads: CASSLGSRGSEAFF.